The text below deals with one T cell receptor (beta chain). Other DNA sequences in the same sample also yield this CDR3. This entry comes from a study of control samples from healthy donors and cancer patients. Clones were sequenced by immunoSEQ multiplex PCR, and TCRdb holds only the in-frame ones, with some missing. This listing includes approximately 190,000 clones. The specimen sequenced was blood. The TCR originated in a woman between 25 and 40 years old in good health.

DNA of the CDR3: TGTGCCAGCAGCGTAGACGGATATGGCTACACCTTC. Translation: CASSVDGYGYTF. V usage is TRBV9 and J usage is TRBJ1-2; D gene ambiguous. V was shortened by 0 bases and J by 5 bases, with 5 bases between the two germline ends. This CDR3 contains 12 residues. CDR1 and CDR2 (germline): SGDLS, YYNGEE.